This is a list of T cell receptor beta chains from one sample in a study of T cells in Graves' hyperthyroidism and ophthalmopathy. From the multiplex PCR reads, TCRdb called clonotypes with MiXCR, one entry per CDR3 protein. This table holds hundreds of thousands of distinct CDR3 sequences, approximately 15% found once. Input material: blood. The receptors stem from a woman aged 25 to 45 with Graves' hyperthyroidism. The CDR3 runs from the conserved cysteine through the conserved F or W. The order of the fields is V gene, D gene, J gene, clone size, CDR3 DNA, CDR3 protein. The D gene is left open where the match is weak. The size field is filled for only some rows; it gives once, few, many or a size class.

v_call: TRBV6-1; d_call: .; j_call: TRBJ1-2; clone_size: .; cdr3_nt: TGTGCCAGCAGTGACAGCTTACTTTATGGCTACACCTTC; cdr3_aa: CASSDSLLYGYTF
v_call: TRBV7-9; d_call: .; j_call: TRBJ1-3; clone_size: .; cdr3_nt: TGTGCCAGCAGCCTCGCCGACTCTGGAAACACCATATATTTT; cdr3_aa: CASSLADSGNTIYF
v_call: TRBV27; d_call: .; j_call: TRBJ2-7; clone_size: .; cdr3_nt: TGTGCCACCTCCACTACAGGGCGCGAGCAGTACTTC; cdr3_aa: CATSTTGREQYF
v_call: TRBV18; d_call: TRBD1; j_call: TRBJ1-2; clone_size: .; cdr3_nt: TGTGCCAGCTCACCAAAAAATACAGGGGGCGGCTATGGCTACACCTTC; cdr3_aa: CASSPKNTGGGYGYTF
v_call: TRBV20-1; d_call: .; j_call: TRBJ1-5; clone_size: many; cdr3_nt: TGCAGTGCTAGAGATCTTTGGGGGGAAAGTCAGCCCCAGCATTTT; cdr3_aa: CSARDLWGESQPQHF
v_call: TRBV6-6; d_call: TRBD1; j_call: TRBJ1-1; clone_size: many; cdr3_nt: TGTGCCAGCAGTTACCATCAGGGGGCGGACACTGAAGCTTTCTTT; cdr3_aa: CASSYHQGADTEAFF
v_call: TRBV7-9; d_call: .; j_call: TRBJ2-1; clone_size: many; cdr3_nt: TGTGCCAGCAGCGGTCATAGCGGTTCTTACAATGAGCAGTTCTTC; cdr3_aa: CASSGHSGSYNEQFF
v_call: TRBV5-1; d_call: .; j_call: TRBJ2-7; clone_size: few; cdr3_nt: TGCGCCAGCAGGGTGGATTGGGGGTCCTACGAGCAGTACTTC; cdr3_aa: CASRVDWGSYEQYF
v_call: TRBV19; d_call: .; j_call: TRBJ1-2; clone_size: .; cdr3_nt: TGTGCCAGTACGACTTGGGACAACGGAGGCTACACCTTC; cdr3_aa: CASTTWDNGGYTF
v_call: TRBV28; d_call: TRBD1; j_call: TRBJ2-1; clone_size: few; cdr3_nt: TGTGCCAGCAGTCCCCACCGGACAGGGTTTGAGCAGTTCTTC; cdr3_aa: CASSPHRTGFEQFF
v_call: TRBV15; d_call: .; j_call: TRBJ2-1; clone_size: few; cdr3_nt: TGTGCCACCAGCAGCACCAGAGGTCTGGGCAATGAGCAGTTCTTC; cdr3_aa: CATSSTRGLGNEQFF
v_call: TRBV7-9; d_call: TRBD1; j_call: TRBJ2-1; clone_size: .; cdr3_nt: TGTGCCAGCAGCAGGCCCGGGACAGGGGAGTTTGAGCAGTTCTTC; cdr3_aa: CASSRPGTGEFEQFF
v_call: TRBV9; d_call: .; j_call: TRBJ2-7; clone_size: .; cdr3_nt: TGTGCCAGCAGCGTGGGGAACCAGGGAGTCGAGCAGTACTTC; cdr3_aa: CASSVGNQGVEQYF
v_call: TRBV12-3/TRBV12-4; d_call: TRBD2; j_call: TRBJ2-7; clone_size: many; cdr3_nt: TGTGCCAGCAGTTTTAGCCTGCCTAGCGGAGTCTACGAGCAGTACTTC; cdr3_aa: CASSFSLPSGVYEQYF
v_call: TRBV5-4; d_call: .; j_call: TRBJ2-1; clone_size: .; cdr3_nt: TGTGCCAGCAGCTTGGCCCCCCGGGCTTTCTCCTACAATGAGCAGTTCTTC; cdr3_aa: CASSLAPRAFSYNEQFF
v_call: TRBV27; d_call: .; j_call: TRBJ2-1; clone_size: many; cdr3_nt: TGTGCCAGCAGCACAATTCGGGGGAGGAATGAGCAGTTCTTC; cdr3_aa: CASSTIRGRNEQFF
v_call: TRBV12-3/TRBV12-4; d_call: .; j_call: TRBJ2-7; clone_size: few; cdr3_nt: TGTGCCAGCAGTTTCTCCCCCCGAATTTTTCCCTACGAGCAGTACTTC; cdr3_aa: CASSFSPRIFPYEQYF
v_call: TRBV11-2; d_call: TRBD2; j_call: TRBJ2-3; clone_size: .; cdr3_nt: TGTGCCAGCAGGATCGGACTAGCGGGAGTGAACACAGATACGCAGTATTTT; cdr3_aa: CASRIGLAGVNTDTQYF
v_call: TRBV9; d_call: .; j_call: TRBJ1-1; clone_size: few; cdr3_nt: TGTGCCAGCAGCCCGACGATCTGGGCTGAAGCTTTCTTT; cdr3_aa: CASSPTIWAEAFF
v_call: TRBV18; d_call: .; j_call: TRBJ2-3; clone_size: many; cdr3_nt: TGTGCCAGCTCTGACTCCACAGATACGCAGTATTTT; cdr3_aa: CASSDSTDTQYF
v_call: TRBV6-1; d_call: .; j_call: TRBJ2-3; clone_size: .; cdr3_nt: TGTGCCAGCACCCCCATGGGGGGGGCGGAGTATTTT; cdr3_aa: CASTPMGGAEYF
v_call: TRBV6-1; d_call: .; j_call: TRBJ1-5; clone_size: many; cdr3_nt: TGTGCCAGCAGTGATCCTTGGCGGAGCCGTTATCAGCCCCAGCATTTT; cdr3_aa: CASSDPWRSRYQPQHF
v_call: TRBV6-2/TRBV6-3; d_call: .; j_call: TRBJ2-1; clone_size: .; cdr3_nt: TGTGCCAGCCACAGGGATGCTCATGAGCAGTTCTTC; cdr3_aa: CASHRDAHEQFF
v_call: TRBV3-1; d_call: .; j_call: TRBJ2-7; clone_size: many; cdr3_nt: TGTGCCAGCAGCCAAGATTTTAGCTACGAGCAGTACTTC; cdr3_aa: CASSQDFSYEQYF
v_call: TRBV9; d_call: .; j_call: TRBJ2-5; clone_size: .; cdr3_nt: TGTGCCAGCAGCTTGGAGTCGAGTGGGGTAGGGGAGACCCAGTACTTC; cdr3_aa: CASSLESSGVGETQYF
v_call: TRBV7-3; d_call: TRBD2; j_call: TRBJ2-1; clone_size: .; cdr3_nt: TGTGCCAGCAGCTCCTCGACTAGCGGTTACTCCTACAATGAGCAGTTCTTC; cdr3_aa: CASSSSTSGYSYNEQFF
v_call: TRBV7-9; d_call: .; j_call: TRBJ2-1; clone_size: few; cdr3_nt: TGTGCCAGCAGCCCCCTCCAGATGTCCAATGAGCAGTTCTTC; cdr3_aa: CASSPLQMSNEQFF
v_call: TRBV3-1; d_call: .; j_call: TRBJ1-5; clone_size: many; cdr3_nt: TGTGCCAGCAGCCAAGGACAGAGCGATCAGCCCCAGCATTTT; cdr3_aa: CASSQGQSDQPQHF
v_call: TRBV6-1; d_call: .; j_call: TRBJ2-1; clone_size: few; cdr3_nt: TGTGCCAGCAGTGAAATCGGCAGGGGCTTCGATGAGCAGTTCTTC; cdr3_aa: CASSEIGRGFDEQFF
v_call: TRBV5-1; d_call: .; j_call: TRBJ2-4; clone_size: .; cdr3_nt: TGCGCCAGCAGCCCTTCGGAAAACATTCAGTACTTC; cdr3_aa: CASSPSENIQYF
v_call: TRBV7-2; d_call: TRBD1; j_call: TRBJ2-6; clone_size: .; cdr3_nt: TGTGCCAGCAGCAACAGGGGTGGGGCCAACGTCCTGACTTTC; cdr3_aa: CASSNRGGANVLTF
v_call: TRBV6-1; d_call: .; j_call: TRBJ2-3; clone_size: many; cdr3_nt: TGTGCCAGCAGTTACTCCCGCGGTGGGGGCACAGATACGCAGTATTTT; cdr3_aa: CASSYSRGGGTDTQYF
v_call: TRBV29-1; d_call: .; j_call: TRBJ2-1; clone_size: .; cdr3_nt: TGCAGCGAGGTCCCGGGCAGTTCACATGAGCAGTTCTTC; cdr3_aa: CSEVPGSSHEQFF
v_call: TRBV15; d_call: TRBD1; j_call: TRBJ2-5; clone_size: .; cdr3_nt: TGTGCCACCAGCAGAAAAACAGGGGGCTACGAGACCCAGTACTTC; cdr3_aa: CATSRKTGGYETQYF
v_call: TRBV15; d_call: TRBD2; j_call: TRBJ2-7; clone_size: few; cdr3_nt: TGTGCCACCAGCAGAGATTGGGAGGGGACTAGCGGGATTGCGCAGTACTTC; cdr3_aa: CATSRDWEGTSGIAQYF
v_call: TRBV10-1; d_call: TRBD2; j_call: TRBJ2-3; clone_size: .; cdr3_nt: TGCGCCAGCCATCGGGGCCCTGAGAGGTGGCGGGAGGGCCCAAGGCACCAAACGCAGTATTTT; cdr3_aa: CASHRGPERWREGPRHQTQYF
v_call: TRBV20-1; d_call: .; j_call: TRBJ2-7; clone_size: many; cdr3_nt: TGCAGTGTCACTATCCCGGGACGGAGCTCCTACGAGCAGTACTTC; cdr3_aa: CSVTIPGRSSYEQYF
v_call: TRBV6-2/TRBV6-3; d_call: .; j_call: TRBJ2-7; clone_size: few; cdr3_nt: TGTGCCAGCAGCCGGCCGGGCGGCGAGCAGTACTTC; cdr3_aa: CASSRPGGEQYF
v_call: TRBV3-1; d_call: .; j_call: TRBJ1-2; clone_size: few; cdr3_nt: TGTACCAGCAGCCAACCGGACAGCTATGGCTACACCTTC; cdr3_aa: CTSSQPDSYGYTF
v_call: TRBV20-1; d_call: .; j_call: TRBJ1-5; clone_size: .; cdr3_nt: TGCAGTGCTAGAGATTACCTAGGCTCGGGGAGCGGTCAGCCCCAGCATTTT; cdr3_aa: CSARDYLGSGSGQPQHF
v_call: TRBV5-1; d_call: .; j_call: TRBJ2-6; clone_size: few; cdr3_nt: TGCGCCAGCAGCTTGGTTCCTTCCGACGGGGCCAACGTCCTGACTTTC; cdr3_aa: CASSLVPSDGANVLTF
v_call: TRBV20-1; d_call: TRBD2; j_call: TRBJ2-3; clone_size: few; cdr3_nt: TGCAGTGCTCCTTACATGCGGGAGGGGACAGATACGCAGTATTTT; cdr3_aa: CSAPYMREGTDTQYF
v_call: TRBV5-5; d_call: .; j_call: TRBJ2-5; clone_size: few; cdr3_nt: TGTGCCAGCAGCTTGCGGGGCTCCCAAGAGACCCAGTACTTC; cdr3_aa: CASSLRGSQETQYF
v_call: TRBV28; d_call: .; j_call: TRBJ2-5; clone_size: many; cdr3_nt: TGTGCCAGCAGGGTTGGGGGAAACGGGCAAGAGACCCAGTACTTC; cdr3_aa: CASRVGGNGQETQYF
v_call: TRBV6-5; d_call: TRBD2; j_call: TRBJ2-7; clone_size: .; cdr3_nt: TGTGCCAGCAGTTCCGTGACTAGCGGGAGATACGAGCAGTACTTC; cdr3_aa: CASSSVTSGRYEQYF
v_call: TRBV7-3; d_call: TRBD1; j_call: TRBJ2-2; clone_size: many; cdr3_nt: TGTGCCAGCAGCTATCGACCGACAGGGCACACCGGGGAGCTGTTTTTT; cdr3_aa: CASSYRPTGHTGELFF